This entry lists 18 T cell receptor beta chains sequenced from one sample in a study of shared clonotypes between healthy human individuals. Sequencing used immunoSEQ multiplex PCR; TCRdb keeps in-frame clones, though not all of them. The data show about 2.4 million clones, over 85% seen once. The sequenced material came from naive CD4+ T cells from PBMCs. Subset: CD45RA+ positively selected. All receptors come from a man between 18 and 29 years old in good health. Some clones in this sample may be carry-over from other donors' samples.

V usage is TRBV19 and J usage is TRBJ2-7, with TRBD2 matching over 9 bases. V shed 3 bases, J shed 5 bases, and the junction held 5 bases outside the gene matches. The CDR3 consists of 14 residues. Germline values: CDR1 LNHDA, CDR2 SQIVND (reference sequence). Here the CDR3 reads CASSIGLAGNEQYF. The DNA for the CDR3 is TGTGCCAGTAGTATTGGCCTAGCGGGAAACGAGCAGTACTTC.

The CDR3 nucleotides are TGTGCCAGCAGTTTACCGGCAGGCTTCTATGGCTACACCTTC. It specifies CASSLPAGFYGYTF. The chain recombines TRBV28 with TRBJ1-2; D is undetermined. V lost 2 bases and J lost 4, with 11 bases in between. The germline gives CDR1 MDHEN, CDR2 SYDVKM. This CDR3 is built from 14 residues.

The rearrangement joins TRBV15 to TRBJ1-1; perhaps TRBD1 as D (6 bases). This CDR3 has 16 residues. Trimming left V 1 base short and J 5 bases short, with 17 bases between. Germline CDR1 and CDR2: LNHNV and YYDKDF (reference sequence). The CDR3 protein is CATSRAYQGGETEAFF. The CDR3 DNA follows: TGTGCCACCAGCAGAGCTTACCAAGGGGGAGAGACTGAAGCTTTCTTT.

This chain connects TRBV28 to TRBJ2-1; D is ambiguous. The CDR3 is made up of 13 amino acids. V gave up 5 bases and J gave up 5 bases, with 10 bases separating them. Germline V gene lookup returns CDR1 MDHEN and CDR2 SYDVKM. CDR3: CASSLRENNEQFF. Written as DNA, the CDR3 is TGTGCCAGCAGTCTTCGAGAGAACAATGAGCAGTTCTTC.

The chain links TRBV14 to TRBJ2-6; TRBD2 might be the D (5 bases). There are 17 residues in the CDR3. Trimming took 3 bases from V and 0 from J, leaving 12 bases between them. Germline-derived CDR1 and CDR2 are SGHDN and FVKESK. CDR3 residues: CASSHVSGLSGANVLTF. The CDR3 coding sequence is TGTGCCAGCAGCCATGTAAGCGGACTCTCTGGGGCCAACGTCCTGACTTTC.

V gene TRBV4-1 combines with J gene TRBJ2-3; maybe TRBD1 (5 bases). Deletions cut 3 bases from V and 9 bases from J, with 13 bases between. The CDR3 is made up of 13 amino acids. Germline V gene data show CDR1 as MGHRA and CDR2 as YSYEKL. The DNA of the CDR3 is TGCGCCAGCAGCCAGTTCCTAGGGGAAACGCAGTATTTT. Protein sequence: CASSQFLGETQYF.

V usage is TRBV6-4 and J usage is TRBJ2-3, with D perhaps given as TRBD1 or TRBD2 (5 bases each). The CDR3 has 13 residues. The V end was cut by 2 bases, the J end by 11 bases, with 14 bases between. The germline gives CDR1 MRHNA, CDR2 SNTAGT. The CDR3 DNA reads as TGTGCCAGCAGTGACGCGGGTGAGAGGGGGCAGTATTTT. The encoded protein is CASSDAGERGQYF.

The chain has TRBV19 and TRBJ1-1; D perhaps matches TRBD1 (6 bases). Germline V gene sequence: CDR1 LNHDA, CDR2 SQIVND (reference sequence). The CDR3 has 15 amino acids. Trimming shortened V by 3 bases and J by 4 bases, and 15 bases separated the two germline ends. The CDR3 DNA is TGTGCCAGTAGTATCGGGGGGGGCGGCGGCACTGAAGCTTTCTTT. Translating it yields CASSIGGGGGTEAFF.

This sequence joins TRBV6-6 and TRBJ1-5; no firm D call. The length of the CDR3 is 12 residues. Germline CDR1 and CDR2: MNHNY and SVGAGI (reference sequence). Trimming took off 8 bases at V and 5 bases at J, with 10 bases between the two ends. The CDR3 DNA reads as TGTGCCAGCGGCGGGGTGGATCAGCCCCAGCATTTT. Translated: CASGGVDQPQHF.

The V gene is TRBV28, the J gene TRBJ2-1; weak D call: TRBD2 (6 bases). V was cut by 7 bases and J by 0 bases, with 19 bases left in between. CDR3 length: 17 residues. Germline V gene sequence: CDR1 MDHEN, CDR2 SYDVKM. The chain's CDR3 is CASTKPGLRTSYNEQFF. CDR3 nucleotides: TGTGCCAGCACCAAGCCGGGACTCCGAACCTCCTACAATGAGCAGTTCTTC.

The chain combines TRBV9 with TRBJ1-5; 10 bases line up with TRBD1. The CDR3 spans 15 residues. Germline CDR1 and CDR2: SGDLS and YYNGEE. The ends lost 3 bases at V and 3 bases at J; junction bases unmatched: 3. CDR3 residues: CASSAGQGTNQPQHF. The CDR3 DNA follows: TGTGCCAGCAGCGCGGGACAGGGGACCAATCAGCCCCAGCATTTT.

V gene TRBV10-2 combines with J gene TRBJ2-2, with 7 positions matching TRBD2. The ends lost 2 bases at V and 1 base at J; junction bases unmatched: 7. This CDR3 has 17 residues. Looked up from germline, CDR1 is WSHSY and CDR2 is SAAADI. The CDR3 region has the DNA TGCGCCAGCAGTGAGATCCGGGACTACATGAACACCGGGGAGCTGTTTTTT. Its translation: CASSEIRDYMNTGELFF.

The sample holds one count of this clone. This chain connects TRBV5-6 to TRBJ1-5, with D possibly being TRBD1 (5 bases). Trimming removed 0 bases at V and 1 base at J, with 11 bases between. The CDR3 totals 16 residues. Germline V CDR1 and CDR2: SGHDT, YYEEEE. The CDR3 protein is CASSLDGGGSNQPQHF. CDR3 DNA sequence: TGTGCCAGCAGCTTGGATGGGGGAGGGAGCAATCAGCCCCAGCATTTT.

The chain combines TRBV29-1 with TRBJ1-2, with 9 bases identical to TRBD1. Per the germline V gene, CDR1 is SQVTM and CDR2 is ANQGSEA. This CDR3 has 13 amino acids. J was trimmed by 3 bases and V by 6 bases; bases with no gene match: 5. CDR3 region: CSVHTGGDYGYTF. The CDR3 coding sequence is TGCAGCGTGCACACAGGGGGCGACTATGGCTACACCTTC.

The rearrangement joins TRBV2 to TRBJ2-1; no clear D gene. The CDR3 sequence is 13 residues long. Germline assignment: CDR1 SNHLY and CDR2 FYNNEI. V lost 5 bases to trimming and J lost 6 bases, with 11 bases between them. The CDR3 here is CASSTLGGNEQFF. The CDR3 bases are TGTGCCAGCAGTACCCTGGGCGGCAATGAGCAGTTCTTC.

The V gene is TRBV5-6, the J gene TRBJ1-4, with unresolved D. V was pared by 3 bases and J by 1 base, with 7 bases between. The germline V gene encodes CDR1 SGHDT and CDR2 YYEEEE. The length of the CDR3 is 14 residues. The CDR3 coding sequence is TGTGCCAGCAGCTCGGCCGGAACTAATGAAAAACTGTTTTTT. Its translation is CASSSAGTNEKLFF. Together with reference TRBV5-6 and TRBJ1-4, the CDR3 gives the full variable domain: DAGVTQSPTHLIKTRGQQVTLRCSPKSGHDTVSWYQQALGQGPQFIFQYYEEEERQRGNFPDRFSGHQFPNYSSELNVNALLLGDSALYLCASSSAGTNEKLFFGSGTQLSVL.

This chain uses TRBV18 with TRBJ2-7; D is tentatively TRBD1 or TRBD2 (6 bases each). The CDR3 runs 19 residues. V shed 2 bases and J shed 4 bases, with 27 bases lying between them. Germline CDR1 reads KGHSH; CDR2 reads LQKENI. CDR3 sequence: CASSPGGQDLAPGRYEQYF. For the CDR3, the DNA is TGTGCCAGCTCACCAGGGGGACAAGATCTAGCGCCAGGAAGGTACGAGCAGTACTTC.

The chain combines TRBV7-2 with TRBJ2-7; possible D gene TRBD1, 6 bases. The length of the CDR3 is 14 residues. Germline values: CDR1 SGHTA, CDR2 FQGNSA. The germline V and J ends were trimmed by 2 bases and 2 bases, with 10 bases remaining between them. CDR3 in amino acids: CASSLLGQTYEQYF. Here the CDR3 DNA reads TGTGCCAGCAGCTTACTCGGACAGACCTACGAGCAGTACTTC.